Listed here are 17 T cell receptor beta chains from one sample, sequenced in a study of cytomegalovirus exposure and HLA in healthy donors. Primers included in the PCR were 60 Vbeta and 13 Jbeta primers. Sequencing used immunoSEQ multiplex PCR; TCRdb keeps in-frame clones, though not all of them. The sample has approximately 100,000 clones, about 70% seen once. Sequencing was carried out using PBMCs. These receptors came from a middle-aged woman in good health and CMV-seropositive.

This clone appeared a single time. The chain recombines TRBV14 with TRBJ2-7; D is undetermined. V lost 0 bases and J 0 bases, leaving 12 bases between the germline ends. The CDR3 covers 16 residues. Germline CDR1 is SGHDN and CDR2 is FVKESK. CDR3 amino acids: CASSQDIFRGSYEQYF. The CDR3 DNA follows: TGTGCCAGCAGCCAAGACATTTTCCGCGGCTCCTACGAGCAGTACTTC.

The chain employs TRBV29-1 and TRBJ2-2, with D maybe TRBD1 (6 bases). The CDR3 is made up of 13 amino acids. V lost 7 bases to trimming and J lost 4 bases, with 13 bases between them. Germline-derived CDR1 and CDR2 are SQVTM and ANQGSEA. CDR3 DNA sequence: TGCAGCGCCCGGCAGGGGAGCACCGGGGAGCTGTTTTTT. Its translation is CSARQGSTGELFF.

This clone was recorded at least ten times. The chain uses TRBV2 and TRBJ1-3, with TRBD1 matching 7 bases. The CDR3 extends over 14 amino acids. The V and J ends lost 5 bases and 8 bases, in that order; junction bases with no gene match: 9. Germline V gives CDR1 SNHLY, CDR2 FYNNEI. This CDR3 is CASSSDRAKHTIYF. CDR3 DNA: TGTGCCAGCAGTTCCGACAGGGCGAAACACACCATATATTTT.

The chain has TRBV30 and TRBJ2-5; 10 bases are a match to TRBD1. Germline-derived CDR1 and CDR2 are GTSNPN and SVGIG (reference sequence). This CDR3 comprises 15 residues. With V trimmed by 5 bases and J by 2 bases, 8 bases remained unmatched. The CDR3 is CAWGGGTGEQETQYF. The CDR3 region has the DNA TGTGCCTGGGGGGGAGGGACAGGGGAACAAGAGACCCAGTACTTC.

The chain joins TRBV4-1 to TRBJ2-5; 9 positions agree with TRBD2. Losses at the gene ends were 5 bases for V and 5 bases for J; bases not matched to a gene: 9. This CDR3 has 15 residues. CDR1 and CDR2 from the germline V gene are MGHRA and YSYEKL. CDR3 coding DNA: TGCGCCAGCAGCACGGAGGGACTAGCTGGGGAGACCCAGTACTTC. Amino acids: CASSTEGLAGETQYF.

The chain is built from TRBV27 and TRBJ2-3; the match to TRBD2 covers 9 bases. Germline-derived CDR1 and CDR2 are MNHEY and SMNVEV (reference sequence). Germline trimming cut 5 bases from V and 3 bases from J; bases unmatched to any gene: 0. CDR3 length: 13 residues. CDR3 coding DNA: TGTGCCAGCAGTCTAGCGGGGACAGATACGCAGTATTTT. The encoded protein is CASSLAGTDTQYF.

Concerning this clone itself: The sample carries other DNA sequences with the same CDR3. The chain combines TRBV6-1 with TRBJ1-1; tentative D call: TRBD1 (5 bases). The V end was cut by 6 bases, the J end by 4 bases, with 9 bases between. Germline V gene data show CDR1 as MNHNS and CDR2 as SASEGT. The CDR3 has 12 amino acids. In DNA, the CDR3 is TGTGCCAGCAGCCCGGGGGGCACTGAAGCTTTCTTT. This sequence encodes CASSPGGTEAFF.

This chain uses TRBV4-2 with TRBJ1-1; D may be TRBD1 (6 bases). This CDR3 has 17 residues. The V gene lost 4 bases and the J gene lost 1 base, with 19 bases spanning the gap. Germline-derived CDR1 and CDR2 are LGHNA and YNFKEQ. In nucleotides, the CDR3 is TGTGCCAGCAGCCGGGGGAGACCGACAGGAGAGAACACTGAAGCTTTCTTT. Translating it yields CASSRGRPTGENTEAFF.

This clone has just a few counts. The chain employs TRBV6-1 and TRBJ1-6; D uncertain. The CDR3 contains 12 residues. Trimming stripped 7 bases from V and 6 bases from J, with 7 bases between. Germline V lookup: CDR1 MNHNS, CDR2 SASEGT. In DNA, the CDR3 is TGTGCCAGCACGGAGGGTAATTCACCCCTCCACTTT. Translating gives CASTEGNSPLHF.

This clone came up once. V is TRBV30 and J is TRBJ1-4, with D maybe TRBD1 (6 bases). The V gene's germline CDR1 is GTSNPN and CDR2 SVGIG (reference sequence). V was clipped by 8 bases and J by 1 base, with 11 bases between them. There are 13 residues in the CDR3. DNA of the CDR3: TGTGCCGGAAACAGGGTAACTAATGAAAAACTGTTTTTT. This codes for CAGNRVTNEKLFF. Filled out from reference TRBV30 and TRBJ1-4, the complete variable domain reads SQTIHQWPATLVQPVGSPLSLECTVEGTSNPNLYWYRQAAGRGLQLLFYSVGIGQISSEVPQNLSASRPQDRQFILSSKKLLLSDSGFYLCAGNRVTNEKLFFGSGTQLSVL.

V usage is TRBV2 and J usage is TRBJ2-7; D unclear. The germline V gene has CDR1 SNHLY and CDR2 FYNNEI. The CDR3 spans 14 residues. The ends were cut back, 4 bases at V and 4 bases at J, with 14 bases in the middle. CDR3 sequence (DNA): TGTGCCAGCAGTGTAGCCAGAGGCCCTTACGAGCAGTACTTC. Translated, it gives CASSVARGPYEQYF.

V gene TRBV6-5 combines with J gene TRBJ1-6, with D perhaps matching TRBD1 (6 bases). The CDR3 covers 16 residues. Trimming took 0 bases from V and 10 from J, leaving 16 bases between them. In germline, CDR1 is MNHEY, CDR2 SVGAGI. This chain's CDR3 is CASSYSRTASRSPLHF. The DNA for the CDR3 is TGTGCCAGCAGTTACTCGAGGACAGCTTCAAGGTCACCCCTCCACTTT.

CDR3 nucleotides: TGCGCCAGCAGCCAAGAATCCCGGGATACGCAGTATTTT. This encodes CASSQESRDTQYF. The chain carries TRBV4-1 and TRBJ2-3; D is unresolved. The CDR3 is 13 amino acids. V lost 0 bases, J lost 6 bases, and 7 bases lay in between. The germline V gene encodes CDR1 MGHRA and CDR2 YSYEKL.

This rearrangement joins TRBV6-5 to TRBJ1-2; a possible D gene is TRBD1 (5 bases). Germline V CDR1 and CDR2: MNHEY, SVGAGI. This CDR3 region has 13 residues. V shed 0 bases and J shed 3 bases, with 5 bases lying between them. CDR3 in amino acids: CASSYSTDYGYTF. The DNA of the CDR3 is TGTGCCAGCAGTTACTCGACAGACTATGGCTACACCTTC.

Only a few counts were recorded for this clone. In nucleotides, the CDR3 is TGTGCCAGCAGGAGTGGAGCTGAAGCTTTCTTT. This gives the protein CASRSGAEAFF. The chain has TRBV21-1 and TRBJ1-1. TRBV21-1 is assigned pseudogene status. This CDR3 is 11 amino acids long.

This clone has only a few counts. In DNA form, the CDR3 reads TGTGCCAGCAGCTTGGAAGGGGTGGGAGGATCTGGAAACACCATATATTTT. It translates to CASSLEGVGGSGNTIYF. The chain links TRBV5-6 to TRBJ1-3; D is possibly TRBD1 (5 bases). CDR3 length: 17 residues. Germline-derived CDR1 and CDR2 are SGHDT and YYEEEE. Trimming pared 0 bases from V and 1 base from J, leaving 14 bases between. Supplemented by reference TRBV5-6 and TRBJ1-3, the full variable domain reads DAGVTQSPTHLIKTRGQQVTLRCSPKSGHDTVSWYQQALGQGPQFIFQYYEEEERQRGNFPDRFSGHQFPNYSSELNVNALLLGDSALYLCASSLEGVGGSGNTIYFGEGSWLTVV.

The rearrangement links TRBV6-4 to TRBJ2-3; 7 nucleotides align to TRBD2. This CDR3 spans 15 amino acids. Looked up from germline, CDR1 is MRHNA and CDR2 is SNTAGT. Trimming cost V 4 bases and J 2 bases; bases outside gene matches: 6. The DNA for the CDR3 is TGTGCCAGCAGTGTTGACGGGGGGTTCACAGATACGCAGTATTTT. This codes for CASSVDGGFTDTQYF.